This TCR beta chain was documented in a study of blood T cell repertoires in COVID-19. Study information: Spain, Italy and the United States supplied samples that represented acute and convalescent COVID-19. The cDNA or gDNA used as material had been derived from T cells, B-cell-depleted T cells, or PBMCs.

Authors' analysis steps: Amplification of reference gene primers provided the estimated nucleated cell counts. TCRdb's table, derived via immunoSEQ multiplex PCR, lists solely in-frame clones and lacks some. V, J and clone size reflect that table, while D and trimming were determined from the DNA. The repertoire holds 350,000 to 450,000 clones, over 75% seen once, with about 1.6% in the top ten. CDR1 is MNHEY and CDR2 is SMNVEV in the germline V gene (reference sequence). Trimming stripped 3 bases from V and 0 bases from J, with 19 bases between. The CDR3 length is 18 residues. The Seattle patients, enrolled during active infection, were followed longitudinally.

This TCR derives from a woman between 35 and 50 years old with COVID-19, enrolled during active disease. The sample consisted of peripheral blood. This chain connects TRBV27 to TRBJ2-3; TRBD2 might be the D (6 bases). The DNA for the CDR3 is TGTGCCAGCAGTTTTATGGTCGTCCCCGGGACTAGCACAGATACGCAGTATTTT. It translates to CASSFMVVPGTSTDTQYF.